Listed below are T cell receptor beta chains from one sample, sequenced in a study of lymphopenia after photon versus proton radiotherapy. TCRdb's table, derived via immunoSEQ multiplex PCR, lists solely in-frame clones and lacks some. The repertoire includes roughly 41,000 clones, 85% to 90% of them detected once, and approximately 2.9% sits in the top ten. Sequencing was performed on peripheral blood, taken from a patient treated with photon-based radiotherapy. All receptors derive from a man between 50 and 59 years old with gastric cancer. The CDR3 runs from the conserved cysteine through the conserved F or W. A row's size may be missing; if present it is once, few, many or a size class.

size,V,J,CDR3
NA,TRBV6-5,TRBJ2-3,CASRDPDTDTQYF
once,TRBV6-4,TRBJ2-1,CAPKFQSHNEQFF
NA,TRBV5-5,TRBJ1-1,CASSLAEGRVNTEAFF
few,TRBV18,TRBJ2-7,CASSPPGNYPYEQYF
NA,TRBV27,TRBJ1-5,CASSETLNQPQHF
NA,TRBV7-9,TRBJ2-5,CASSRRTGETQYF
NA,TRBV27,NA,CASSNPWRGSYEQYF
NA,TRBV30,TRBJ1-5,CASVPGQSYSNQPQHF
NA,TRBV5-1,TRBJ2-3,CASSLDRSGDTQYF
NA,TRBV7-3,TRBJ2-2,CASSSAPAGGNTGELFF
NA,TRBV11-2,TRBJ2-5,CASSLRREETQYF
NA,TRBV28,TRBJ1-1,CASRNRDRSYVNTEAFF
NA,TRBV7-2,TRBJ2-3,CASSLYMDTQYF
NA,TRBV30,TRBJ1-1,CAWSLSANTEAFF
NA,TRBV7-2,TRBJ1-3,CASSPGQVDSGNTIYF
NA,TRBV12-5,TRBJ2-1,CASAGGGGPYNEQFF
NA,TRBV10-2,TRBJ2-5,CASSESGLAGVGQETQYF
NA,TRBV27,TRBJ1-1,CASSAGGEAFF
NA,TRBV7-9,TRBJ1-2,CASSAGGNYGYTF
once,TRBV7-9,TRBJ2-3,CASSLVAGPLPVQYF
NA,TRBV5-6,TRBJ2-5,CASSGGTSGRGETQYF
once,TRBV28,TRBJ1-4,CASTPSLPGEKLFF
NA,TRBV6-4,TRBJ2-1,CASSDSSRPGGSYNEQFF
NA,TRBV7-2,TRBJ1-3,CASSLNPRAGVAGNTIYF
once,TRBV7-6,TRBJ1-3,CASSRTGTGGNTIYF
few,TRBV5-4,TRBJ2-7,CASSSGGGLNYEQYF
NA,TRBV9,TRBJ2-1,CASSASGTGAKDNEQFF
NA,TRBV19,TRBJ2-5,CASSIAGGDETQYF